The 24 T cell receptor beta chains listed next were all sequenced from one sample in a study of blood T cell repertoires in COVID-19. TCRdb keeps only in-frame clones here, not all; method: immunoSEQ multiplex PCR. The sample yields hundreds of thousands of clones, 65% to 85% seen once. Sample: peripheral blood. The receptors derive from a woman under 40 with COVID-19, enrolled during active disease.

The rearrangement uses TRBV19 and TRBJ1-2; the match to TRBD1 covers 7 bases. Germline loops: CDR1 LNHDA, CDR2 SQIVND (reference sequence). The CDR3 sequence is 12 residues long. The J segment lost 7 bases and the V segment lost 8 bases, leaving 7 bases of the junction unmatched. The DNA for the CDR3 is TGTGCCAGTTACAGGGGCTTTGGTGGCTACACCTTC. Translating it yields CASYRGFGGYTF.

This clone was seen more than once but under ten times. The chain uses TRBV7-2 and TRBJ1-1, with TRBD1 identical over 7 bases. This CDR3 comprises 15 residues. V was clipped by 4 bases and J by 5 bases; unmatched bases: 10. CDR1 SGHTA and CDR2 FQGNSA come from the germline V gene. CDR3 nucleotides: TGTGCCAGCAGCTCGAGACAGGGAATGAGTACTGAAGCTTTCTTT. This gives the protein CASSSRQGMSTEAFF.

This rearrangement joins TRBV5-6 to TRBJ2-1; 13 bases agree with TRBD2. Trimming took 4 bases from V and 8 from J; bases not matched to a gene: 9. Germline V lookup: CDR1 SGHDT, CDR2 YYEEEE. The CDR3 extends over 16 amino acids. CDR3 protein: CASSPRTSGSRHEQFF. CDR3 nucleotide sequence: TGTGCCAGCAGCCCGAGGACTAGCGGGAGTCGACATGAGCAGTTCTTC.

This clone came up a few times. V is TRBV27 and J is TRBJ1-5; no reliable D call. The CDR3 extends over 15 amino acids. CDR1 MNHEY and CDR2 SMNVEV come from the germline V gene (reference sequence). The germline V and J ends were trimmed by 6 bases and 0 bases, with 12 bases remaining between them. The CDR3 protein is CASRVSGNSNQPQHF. CDR3 in DNA: TGTGCCAGCAGAGTTTCGGGGAATAGCAATCAGCCCCAGCATTTT.

V is TRBV27 and J is TRBJ1-1; 7 bases fit TRBD1. The CDR3 covers 14 residues. Germline CDR1 reads MNHEY; CDR2 reads SMNVEV (reference sequence). Germline trimming cut 10 bases from V and 0 bases from J; bases unmatched to any gene: 8. CDR3 nucleotides: TGTGCCACCCTAGGAAGGGGGCTGAACACTGAAGCTTTCTTT. Translating gives CATLGRGLNTEAFF.

The chain couples TRBV11-2 to TRBJ2-2; D not certain. Trimming took 5 bases from V and 5 from J, leaving 6 bases between them. From germline, CDR1 is SGHAT and CDR2 FQNNGV. The CDR3 is 12 residues long. As DNA, the CDR3 is TGTGCCAGCAGCCGAGCGACCGGGGAGCTGTTTTTT. It yields the protein CASSRATGELFF.

This clone has more than one count but fewer than ten. The chain employs TRBV5-1 and TRBJ1-1; a weak D match, TRBD1 (5 bases). V was shortened by 3 bases and J by 1 base, with 10 bases between the two germline ends. The germline V gene has CDR1 SGHRS and CDR2 YFSETQ. This CDR3 is built from 14 residues. The CDR3 region has the DNA TGCGCCAGCAGCTCAGTAACAGGGAACACTGAAGCTTTCTTT. Protein: CASSSVTGNTEAFF.

The V call is TRBV15, the J call TRBJ2-5; D is unclear. Germline assignment: CDR1 LNHNV and CDR2 YYDKDF (reference sequence). Trimming cost V 0 bases and J 2 bases, with 7 bases left between them. CDR3 length: 14 residues. CDR3 loop: CATSREGRQETQYF. The CDR3 DNA is TGTGCCACCAGCAGAGAGGGCAGACAAGAGACCCAGTACTTC.

The chain combines TRBV4-3 with TRBJ2-7; 10 bases agree with TRBD2. The length of the CDR3 is 14 residues. V gave up 1 base and J gave up 3 bases; unmatched junction bases: 0. Germline values: CDR1 LGHNA, CDR2 YSLEER. The CDR3 nucleotides are TGCGCCAGCAGCCAAGGACTAGCGGGCTACGAGCAGTACTTC. Translated: CASSQGLAGYEQYF.

This chain uses TRBV5-5 with TRBJ1-4; D unresolved. Trimming took 1 base from V and 6 from J, leaving 4 bases between them. Per the germline V gene, CDR1 is SGHKS and CDR2 is YYEKEE (reference sequence). The length of the CDR3 is 12 residues. CDR3 sequence: CASSLRDEKLFF. CDR3 bases: TGTGCCAGCAGCTTGCGGGATGAAAAACTGTTTTTT.

The V gene is TRBV2, the J gene TRBJ1-3; 7 nucleotides line up with TRBD1. J lost 0 bases, V lost 6 bases, and 5 bases had no gene match. CDR1 and CDR2 (germline): SNHLY, FYNNEI. The CDR3 has 15 residues. CDR3 nucleotides: TGTGCCAGCAGGGGACAGATGCTCTCTGGAAACACCATATATTTT. Translation: CASRGQMLSGNTIYF.

The V and J genes are TRBV19 and TRBJ1-2, with D possibly TRBD1 on 6 matching bases. The V and J ends lost 4 bases and 10 bases respectively, with 16 bases between them. The CDR3 is 13 residues long. Germline CDR1 and CDR2: LNHDA and SQIVND (reference sequence). The DNA for the CDR3 is TGTGCCAGTAGTACCATTCTACAGGGCACCTACACCTTC. Its translation: CASSTILQGTYTF.

The chain uses TRBV28 and TRBJ2-7; 8 nucleotides match TRBD2. In germline, CDR1 is MDHEN, CDR2 SYDVKM. The CDR3 spans 14 residues. Trimming cost V 8 bases and J 3 bases; bases outside gene matches: 9. CDR3 amino acids: CASHRGGPLYEQYF. The CDR3, as DNA: TGTGCCAGCCACCGGGGGGGGCCACTCTACGAGCAGTACTTC.

This chain joins TRBV10-3 and TRBJ2-5; 9 positions match TRBD2. From germline, CDR1 is ENHRY and CDR2 SYGVKD. V lost 3 bases to trimming and J lost 5 bases; unmatched junction nucleotides: 7. The CDR3 spans 15 residues. In DNA, the CDR3 is TGTGCCATCAGTGATCCGGCGGGAGGGATGGAGACCCAGTACTTC. Translated: CAISDPAGGMETQYF.

Worth noting for this clone: Compared with germline, one end of the junction differs, possibly owing to a read error. This chain links TRBV30 with TRBJ2-7; possibly TRBD2 for D (6 bases). The CDR3 consists of 12 residues. Germline loops: CDR1 GTSNPN, CDR2 SVGIG (reference sequence). CDR3 DNA sequence: TGTGCCTGGAGGGAAATCCAGGGAGGTGGACACTTC. Its protein product is CAWREIQGGGHF.

A note on this clone: The same CDR3 arises from other DNA sequences in this sample as well. This chain connects TRBV7-9 to TRBJ1-6, with 7 positions matching TRBD1. The V gene end was trimmed by 1 base and the J gene end by 5 bases; junction bases not matched to a gene: 2. The CDR3 runs to 15 residues. Germline CDR1 is SEHNR and CDR2 is FQNEAQ (reference sequence). As DNA, the CDR3 is TGTGCCAGCAGCTTAGTGGGGACAGATAATTCACCCCTCCACTTT. This sequence encodes CASSLVGTDNSPLHF.

The chain uses TRBV5-1 and TRBJ1-4; maybe TRBD1 (6 bases). Looked up from germline, CDR1 is SGHRS and CDR2 is YFSETQ. Between the trimmed V and J ends, which lost 0 bases and 7 bases, there was a span of 10 bases. This CDR3 spans 14 amino acids. CDR3 DNA sequence: TGCGCCAGCAGCTTGGGGGGGCTGAGTGAAAAACTGTTTTTT. Its protein is CASSLGGLSEKLFF.

The chain has TRBV4-2 and TRBJ2-1; a weak D match, TRBD2 (5 bases). CDR1 and CDR2 (germline): LGHNA, YNFKEQ. The CDR3 is 15 residues long. Trimming took off 4 bases at V and 2 bases at J, with 12 bases between the two ends. The CDR3 reads CASSPHGETYNEQFF. In nucleotides, the CDR3 is TGTGCCAGCAGCCCCCACGGGGAAACCTACAATGAGCAGTTCTTC.

The CDR3 loop reads CASSQAGGGPWEKLFF. The CDR3 bases are TGTGCCAGCAGCCAGGCGGGGGGAGGTCCCTGGGAAAAACTGTTTTTT. The gene calls are TRBV9 and TRBJ1-4; a weak D match, TRBD1 (5 bases). The CDR3 has 16 residues. V was clipped by 4 bases and J by 8 bases, with 21 bases between them. Germline values: CDR1 SGDLS, CDR2 YYNGEE.

This chain links TRBV6-5 with TRBJ1-6; D possibly corresponds to TRBD1 (6 bases). The CDR3 is made up of 14 amino acids. Between the trimmed V and J ends, which lost 4 bases and 7 bases, there was a span of 11 bases. Germline V gives CDR1 MNHEY, CDR2 SVGAGI. The CDR3 DNA reads TGTGCCAGCAGTTTACAGGGAAGGAATTCACCCCTCCACTTT. Translation gives CASSLQGRNSPLHF.

This clone was seen once. The V gene is TRBV20-1, the J gene TRBJ1-2; the match to TRBD1 covers 9 bases. The ends lost 5 bases at V and 9 bases at J; junction bases unmatched: 4. This CDR3 contains 11 residues. Germline-derived CDR1 and CDR2 are DFQATT and SNEGSKA (reference sequence). CDR3 coding DNA: TGCAGTGCTCCGACAGGGGGTCGCTACACCTTC. The encoded protein is CSAPTGGRYTF.

The genes are TRBV5-4 and TRBJ1-3; a possible D gene is TRBD1 (5 bases). The germline gives CDR1 SGHNT, CDR2 YYREEE (reference sequence). The CDR3 is 14 residues long. The V and J ends lost 3 bases and 5 bases respectively, with 12 bases between them. The CDR3 loop reads CASSSGTGRNTIYF. The CDR3 DNA is TGTGCCAGCAGCTCCGGGACTGGGAGAAACACCATATATTTT.

This clone was seen many times. Here the CDR3 DNA reads TGTGCCGGGGGACAGCGAGGGGGCTACACCTTC. Amino acids: CAGGQRGGYTF. The chain recombines TRBV28 with TRBJ1-2; the match to TRBD1 covers 7 bases. Germline V gene lookup returns CDR1 MDHEN and CDR2 SYDVKM. The CDR3 has 11 amino acids. Losses at the gene ends were 11 bases for V and 8 bases for J; bases not matched to a gene: 8.

The gene calls are TRBV4-1 and TRBJ2-7, with TRBD1 matching 8 bases. J was trimmed by 3 bases and V by 3 bases; bases with no gene match: 7. Germline CDR1 MGHRA, CDR2 YSYEKL. This CDR3 comprises 15 residues. The CDR3 DNA follows: TGCGCCAGCAGCCAGCCCGGGACAGGAGACTACGAGCAGTACTTC. Translation gives CASSQPGTGDYEQYF.